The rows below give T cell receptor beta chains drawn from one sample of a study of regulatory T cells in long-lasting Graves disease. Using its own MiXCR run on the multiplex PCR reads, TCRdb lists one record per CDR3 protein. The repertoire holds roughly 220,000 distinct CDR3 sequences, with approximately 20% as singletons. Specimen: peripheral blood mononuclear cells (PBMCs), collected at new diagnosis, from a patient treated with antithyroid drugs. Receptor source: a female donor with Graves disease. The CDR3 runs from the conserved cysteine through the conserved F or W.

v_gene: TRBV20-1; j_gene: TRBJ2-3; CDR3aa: CSARVGTGFSDTQYF
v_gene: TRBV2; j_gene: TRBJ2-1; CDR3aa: CASSTHNEQFF
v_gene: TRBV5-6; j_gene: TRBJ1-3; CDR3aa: CASSFQSGNTIYF
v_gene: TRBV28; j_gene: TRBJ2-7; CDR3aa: CASSLYASAVQYF
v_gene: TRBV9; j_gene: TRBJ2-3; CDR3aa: CASSSTPGTDTQYF
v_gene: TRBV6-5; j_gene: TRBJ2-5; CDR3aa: CASSYPQDTQVETQYF
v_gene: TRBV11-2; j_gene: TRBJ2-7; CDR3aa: CASSAPNGQPGLEQYF
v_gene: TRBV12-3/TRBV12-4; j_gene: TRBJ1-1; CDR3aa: CASSSSDKNTEAFF
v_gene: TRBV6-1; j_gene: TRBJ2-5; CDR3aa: CASSDPSGRGETQYF
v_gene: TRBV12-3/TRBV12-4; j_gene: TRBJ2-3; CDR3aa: CASSVRTSIVDTQYF
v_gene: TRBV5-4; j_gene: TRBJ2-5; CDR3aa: CASSSPLGSGREETQYF
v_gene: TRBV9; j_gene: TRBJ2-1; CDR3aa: CASSVGSRTRRSEQFF
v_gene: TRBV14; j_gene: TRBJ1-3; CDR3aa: CASSLQTERFYF
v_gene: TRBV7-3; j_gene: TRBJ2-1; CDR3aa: CASSRLAGRDEQFF
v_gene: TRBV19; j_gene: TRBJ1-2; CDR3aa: CASSIGPGQGPRGYGYTF
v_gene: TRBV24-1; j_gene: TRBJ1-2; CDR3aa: CATSDSSLHGYTF